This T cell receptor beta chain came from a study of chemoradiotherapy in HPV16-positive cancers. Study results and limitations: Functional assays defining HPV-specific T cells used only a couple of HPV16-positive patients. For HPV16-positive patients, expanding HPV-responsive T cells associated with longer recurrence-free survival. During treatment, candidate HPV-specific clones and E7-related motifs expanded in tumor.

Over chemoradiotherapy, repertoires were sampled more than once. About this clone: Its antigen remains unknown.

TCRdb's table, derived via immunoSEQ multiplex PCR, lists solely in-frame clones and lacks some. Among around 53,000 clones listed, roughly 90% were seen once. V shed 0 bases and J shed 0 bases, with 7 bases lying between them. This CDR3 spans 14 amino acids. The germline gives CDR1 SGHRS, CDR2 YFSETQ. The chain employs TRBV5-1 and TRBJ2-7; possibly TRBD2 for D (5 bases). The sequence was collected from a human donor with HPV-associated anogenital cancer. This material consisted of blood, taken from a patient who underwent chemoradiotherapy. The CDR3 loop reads CASSLVGSSYEQYF. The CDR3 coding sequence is TGCGCCAGCAGCTTGGTGGGGAGCTCCTACGAGCAGTACTTC.